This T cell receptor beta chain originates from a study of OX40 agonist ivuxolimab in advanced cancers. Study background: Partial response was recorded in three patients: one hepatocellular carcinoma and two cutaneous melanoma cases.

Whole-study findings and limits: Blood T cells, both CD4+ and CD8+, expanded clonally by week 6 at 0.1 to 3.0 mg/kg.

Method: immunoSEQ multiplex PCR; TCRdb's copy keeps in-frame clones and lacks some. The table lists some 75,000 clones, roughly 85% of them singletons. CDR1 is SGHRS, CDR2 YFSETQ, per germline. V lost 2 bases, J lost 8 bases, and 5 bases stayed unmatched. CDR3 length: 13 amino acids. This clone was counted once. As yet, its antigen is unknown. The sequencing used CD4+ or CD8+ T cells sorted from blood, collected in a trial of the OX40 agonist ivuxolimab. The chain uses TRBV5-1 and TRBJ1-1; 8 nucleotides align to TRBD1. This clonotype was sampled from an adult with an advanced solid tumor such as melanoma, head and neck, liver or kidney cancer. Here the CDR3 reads CASSFPGGREAFF. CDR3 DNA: TGCGCCAGCAGCTTCCCAGGGGGCCGGGAAGCTTTCTTT.